A selection of T cell receptor beta chains follows, all from one sample in a study of blood T cells in healthy people across ages. In TCRdb, the 5' RACE reads were re-called with MiXCR into one record per CDR3 protein. The repertoire holds some 700,000 distinct CDR3 sequences, with roughly two fifths as singletons. Sample: blood. These receptors all come from a woman aged 55-75 years in good health. The CDR3 runs from the conserved cysteine through the conserved F or W. Each record gives: V gene, clone size, D gene, J gene, CDR3 DNA, CDR3 protein. The D gene is left open where the match is weak. Clone sizes are given selectively: once, few, many, or a class where the clone is expanded.

V gene: TRBV20-1; clone size: once; D gene: -; J gene: TRBJ1-1; CDR3 DNA: TGCAGTGCTAGGCCCCCCGGGAGTCACACTGAAGCTTTCTTT; CDR3 protein: CSARPPGSHTEAFF
V gene: TRBV9; clone size: -; D gene: TRBD2; J gene: TRBJ2-1; CDR3 DNA: TGTGCCAGCAGCGGTGAGCGTCGGGGGCTAGCGGGGCTAAATGAGCAGTTCTTC; CDR3 protein: CASSGERRGLAGLNEQFF
V gene: TRBV7-8; clone size: -; D gene: TRBD1; J gene: TRBJ2-4; CDR3 DNA: TGTGCCAGCAGCCTTGGACAGGGGGCAAACATTCAGTACTTC; CDR3 protein: CASSLGQGANIQYF
V gene: TRBV6-1; clone size: few; D gene: -; J gene: TRBJ1-4; CDR3 DNA: TGTGCCAGCAGTGCAGGTGCCACTAATGAAAAACTGTTTTTT; CDR3 protein: CASSAGATNEKLFF
V gene: TRBV12-3/TRBV12-4; clone size: -; D gene: -; J gene: TRBJ2-3; CDR3 DNA: TGTGCCAGCAGTGCGGGACGAGTGTACTCAGATACGCAGTATTTT; CDR3 protein: CASSAGRVYSDTQYF
V gene: TRBV12-5; clone size: -; D gene: TRBD1; J gene: TRBJ2-7; CDR3 DNA: TGTGCTAGTGGTTGGGGACAGGGGGAAAAGAACTACGAGCAGTACTTC; CDR3 protein: CASGWGQGEKNYEQYF
V gene: TRBV7-3; clone size: few; D gene: TRBD2; J gene: TRBJ2-1; CDR3 DNA: TGTGCCAGCAGCTTAAGGGGGACTAGCGGGGGAAGGGATGAGGCGTACAATGAGCAGTTCTTC; CDR3 protein: CASSLRGTSGGRDEAYNEQFF
V gene: TRBV29-1; clone size: few; D gene: -; J gene: TRBJ1-4; CDR3 DNA: TGCAGCGTTGGTTGGGGTAATGAAAAACTGTTTTTT; CDR3 protein: CSVGWGNEKLFF
V gene: TRBV20-1; clone size: -; D gene: -; J gene: TRBJ1-2; CDR3 DNA: TGCAGTGCTGGCCTAGGGGGAATGGGAGAAGGCTACACCTTC; CDR3 protein: CSAGLGGMGEGYTF
V gene: TRBV5-6; clone size: -; D gene: -; J gene: TRBJ1-2; CDR3 DNA: TGTGCCAGCACCCGGACATTTTCTAACTATGGCTACACCTTC; CDR3 protein: CASTRTFSNYGYTF
V gene: TRBV29-1; clone size: -; D gene: -; J gene: TRBJ1-2; CDR3 DNA: TGCAGCGCGAGACAGTACTATGGCTACACCTTC; CDR3 protein: CSARQYYGYTF
V gene: TRBV7-3; clone size: -; D gene: -; J gene: TRBJ2-2; CDR3 DNA: TGTGCCAGCGGGGAGCTGTTTTTT; CDR3 protein: CASGELFF
V gene: TRBV29-1; clone size: few; D gene: -; J gene: TRBJ1-1; CDR3 DNA: TGCAGCGTTGAGGCGAACAGCATGAACACTGAAGCTTTCTTT; CDR3 protein: CSVEANSMNTEAFF
V gene: TRBV29-1; clone size: once; D gene: -; J gene: TRBJ1-2; CDR3 DNA: TGCAGCGTTGGACCGCAAAAGGGGGGCTACACCTTC; CDR3 protein: CSVGPQKGGYTF
V gene: TRBV29-1; clone size: -; D gene: -; J gene: TRBJ2-7; CDR3 DNA: TGCAGCGTTGGCGGGACAGCACTCTCCTACGAGCAGTACTTC; CDR3 protein: CSVGGTALSYEQYF
V gene: TRBV6-5; clone size: few; D gene: TRBD1; J gene: TRBJ2-7; CDR3 DNA: TGTGCCACTATTACAGGGGACAGCCCATTTATCAAGCAGTACTTC; CDR3 protein: CATITGDSPFIKQYF
V gene: TRBV6-1; clone size: -; D gene: -; J gene: TRBJ1-2; CDR3 DNA: TGTGCCAGCAGACCGACTTCTAACTATGGCTACACCTTC; CDR3 protein: CASRPTSNYGYTF
V gene: TRBV11-2; clone size: -; D gene: -; J gene: TRBJ2-7; CDR3 DNA: TGTGCCAGCAGCTTAGTTGGGGGGAGTTTCAATGAGCAGTACTTC; CDR3 protein: CASSLVGGSFNEQYF
V gene: TRBV11-1; clone size: -; D gene: -; J gene: TRBJ2-6; CDR3 DNA: TGTGCCAGCAGCACATTGACAGGACTTTCCTCTGGGGCCAACGTCCTGACTTTC; CDR3 protein: CASSTLTGLSSGANVLTF
V gene: TRBV20-1; clone size: few; D gene: TRBD2; J gene: TRBJ2-7; CDR3 DNA: TGCAGTGCTAGATGGGTAGCGGGGGGTTACGAGCAGTACTTC; CDR3 protein: CSARWVAGGYEQYF